Listed here are 32 T cell receptor beta chains from one sample, sequenced in a study of cytomegalovirus exposure and HLA in healthy donors. Assay used: immunoSEQ multiplex PCR; TCRdb lists only in-frame clones, some missing. The repertoire holds tens of thousands of clones, with about 87% as singletons. Sequenced material: PBMCs. These receptors were obtained from a woman aged 18 to 35 in good health and CMV-seropositive.

The chain joins TRBV11-2 to TRBJ2-1; 7 bases fit TRBD1. This CDR3 has 14 amino acids. CDR1 is SGHAT and CDR2 is FQNNGV in the germline V gene. V lost 2 bases, J lost 8 bases, and 6 bases stayed unmatched. The DNA of the CDR3 is TGTGCCAGCAGCTTACGGCTAGGGGGCGATGAGCAGTTCTTC. Translated, it gives CASSLRLGGDEQFF.

This CDR3 reads CASTGGHTYNEQFF. CDR3 nucleotide sequence: TGTGCCAGCACGGGGGGACACACCTACAATGAGCAGTTCTTC. This chain connects TRBV2 to TRBJ2-1, with D possibly matching TRBD2 (7 bases). The CDR3 extends over 14 amino acids. V was pared by 7 bases and J by 2 bases, with 12 bases between. From germline, CDR1 is SNHLY and CDR2 FYNNEI.

This chain joins TRBV18 and TRBJ2-7, with D possibly being TRBD2 (6 bases). Germline CDR1 reads KGHSH; CDR2 reads LQKENI. V gave up 6 bases and J gave up 4 bases, with 10 bases separating them. This CDR3 is built from 12 residues. This CDR3 reads CASSGGAYEQYF. The CDR3 DNA is TGTGCCAGCTCGGGCGGGGCGTACGAGCAGTACTTC.

This clone showed up just once. J is TRBJ2-6 and V is TRBV11-1; D gene ambiguous. The CDR3 covers 15 residues. V was cut by 6 bases and J by 0 bases, with 9 bases left in between. In germline, CDR1 is SGHAT, CDR2 FQDESV (reference sequence). CDR3 DNA: TGTGCCAGCAGGTTGAGTTCCTCTGGGGCCAACGTCCTGACTTTC. This encodes CASRLSSSGANVLTF.

The chain links TRBV10-3 to TRBJ1-1, with 7 nucleotides matching TRBD1. V dropped 10 bases and J dropped 3; count of bases not matched to a gene: 14. Germline CDR1 ENHRY, CDR2 SYGVKD. The CDR3 length is 15 residues. CDR3 protein: CATAKQGQGDTEAFF. CDR3 in DNA: TGTGCCACCGCCAAACAGGGGCAGGGTGACACTGAAGCTTTCTTT.

In DNA, the CDR3 is TGTGCCAGCAGTCCGGGACTAGCGGCCCAAGAGACCCAGTACTTC. It is translated as CASSPGLAAQETQYF. J is TRBJ2-5 and V is TRBV27, with TRBD2 matching 11 bases. Trimming at V came to 5 bases and at J to 1 base, leaving 3 bases not matched to a gene. The CDR3 has 15 amino acids. The germline V gene has CDR1 MNHEY and CDR2 SMNVEV (reference sequence).

V is TRBV6-5 and J is TRBJ2-3; D perhaps matches TRBD1 (6 bases). Germline CDR1 is MNHEY and CDR2 is SVGAGI. CDR3 length: 14 amino acids. Trimming pared 6 bases from V and 7 bases from J, leaving 17 bases between. Here the CDR3 reads CASRESPQGHTQYF. In nucleotides, the CDR3 is TGTGCCAGCAGAGAATCCCCACAGGGTCATACGCAGTATTTT.

The CDR3 DNA follows: TGTGCCAGCAGCCAATCTTCCAGGAACTCTGGAAACACCATATATTTT. It encodes CASSQSSRNSGNTIYF. The chain has TRBV16 and TRBJ1-3, with unresolved D. Germline CDR1 KGHSY, CDR2 FQNENV. This CDR3 spans 16 amino acids. The ends were cut back, 0 bases at V and 0 bases at J, with 9 bases in the middle.

The rearrangement uses TRBV14 and TRBJ2-1, with 12 bases identical to TRBD2. Germline trimming cut 5 bases from V and 4 bases from J; bases unmatched to any gene: 12. From germline, CDR1 is SGHDN and CDR2 FVKESK. The CDR3 extends over 18 amino acids. CDR3 DNA sequence: TGTGCCAGCAGCTCACGACTAGCGGGAGTGCTTTCATACAATGAGCAGTTCTTC. It yields the protein CASSSRLAGVLSYNEQFF.

V gene TRBV5-1 combines with J gene TRBJ1-6, with a tentative D call TRBD1 (5 bases). This CDR3 comprises 15 residues. The germline CDR1 and CDR2 sequences are SGHRS and YFSETQ. Trimming left V 0 bases short and J 8 bases short, with 12 bases between. Here the CDR3 DNA reads TGCGCCAGCAGCTTGGAAGACAGCCTTTATTCACCCCTCCACTTT. Translated: CASSLEDSLYSPLHF.

CDR3 DNA: TGTGCCAGCAGAGGAGAGGATGGAAATCAGCCCCAGCATTTT. Translating it yields CASRGEDGNQPQHF. The chain combines TRBV2 with TRBJ1-5; no clear D. The ends were cut back, 6 bases at V and 4 bases at J, with 13 bases in the middle. The CDR3 runs to 14 residues. Germline V gives CDR1 SNHLY, CDR2 FYNNEI.

This clone was found once. The chain is built from TRBV4-3 and TRBJ2-2; D may be TRBD2 (7 bases). Germline assignment: CDR1 LGHNA and CDR2 YSLEER. The V end was cut by 2 bases, the J end by 8 bases, with 18 bases between. CDR3 size: 16 residues. The CDR3 sequence is CASSQYLQGGTGELFF. The DNA of the CDR3 is TGCGCCAGCAGCCAATACCTGCAGGGAGGGACAGGGGAGCTGTTTTTT.

The chain is built from TRBV27 and TRBJ2-7; 7 bases align to TRBD2. J lost 2 bases, V lost 6 bases, and 10 bases had no gene match. This CDR3 is built from 15 residues. CDR1 and CDR2 (germline): MNHEY, SMNVEV (reference sequence). CDR3 sequence reads: CASRQYPGLTYEQYF. The CDR3 bases are TGTGCCAGCAGGCAATACCCGGGACTAACCTACGAGCAGTACTTC.

The chain joins TRBV30 to TRBJ2-5; a weak D match, TRBD1 (5 bases). The germline V gene has CDR1 GTSNPN and CDR2 SVGIG (reference sequence). The CDR3 length is 14 residues. Trimming left V 0 bases short and J 1 base short, with 9 bases between. CDR3 nucleotides: TGTGCCTGGAGTGTTGGACAAATCCAAGAGACCCAGTACTTC. Protein sequence: CAWSVGQIQETQYF.

Note on this clone: Other DNA sequences in this sample translate to the same CDR3. The chain employs TRBV6-5 and TRBJ2-3, with TRBD1 as a possible D gene (5 bases). V lost 5 bases and J lost 3, with 6 bases in between. Germline loops: CDR1 MNHEY, CDR2 SVGAGI. The CDR3 spans 12 residues. The CDR3 is CASSRGTDTQYF. DNA of the CDR3: TGTGCCAGCAGTAGGGGTACAGATACGCAGTATTTT.

The V gene is TRBV28, the J gene TRBJ2-6; the D gene is possibly TRBD2 (6 bases). Germline values: CDR1 MDHEN, CDR2 SYDVKM. This CDR3 has 16 amino acids. The V end was cut by 8 bases, the J end by 1 base, with 15 bases between. The CDR3 region is CASGGTGPSGANVLTF. CDR3 in DNA: TGTGCCAGCGGGGGGACGGGACCTTCTGGGGCCAACGTCCTGACTTTC.

The chain recombines TRBV19 with TRBJ2-2, with 9 bases fitting TRBD2. The germline V gene encodes CDR1 LNHDA and CDR2 SQIVND (reference sequence). The CDR3 is made up of 14 amino acids. Trimming cost V 6 bases and J 7 bases; bases outside gene matches: 6. CDR3 nucleotide sequence: TGTGCCAGTAGACCTAGCGGGGCGGGCGGGGAGCTGTTTTTT. Translating gives CASRPSGAGGELFF.

The chain couples TRBV29-1 to TRBJ2-1; no clear D gene. CDR3 length equals 11 residues. Germline CDR1 SQVTM, CDR2 ANQGSEA. The CDR3 DNA is TGCACCGTAACAGCTTACAATGAGCAGTTCTTC. It encodes CTVTAYNEQFF.

The rearrangement links TRBV7-8 to TRBJ1-2; 8 bases are a match to TRBD1. This CDR3 is 13 amino acids long. V lost 5 bases, J lost 8 bases, and 7 bases stayed unmatched. Germline CDR1 and CDR2: SGHVS and FQNEAQ. CDR3 amino acids: CASSKTGVGGYTF. The CDR3 nucleotides read TGTGCCAGCAGCAAGACAGGGGTAGGCGGCTACACCTTC.

The V call is TRBV6-5, the J call TRBJ2-5; TRBD2 might be the D (6 bases). V shed 4 bases and J shed 3 bases, with 18 bases lying between them. Germline-derived CDR1 and CDR2 are MNHEY and SVGAGI. CDR3 length: 16 amino acids. The CDR3 nucleotides are TGTGCCAGCAGTTTTCTCCGCGGCGGCGGGGAAGAGACCCAGTACTTC. As protein: CASSFLRGGGEETQYF.

This clone was seen a handful of times. This chain uses TRBV27 with TRBJ2-5; maybe TRBD1 (5 bases). The CDR3 runs to 16 residues. V dropped 6 bases and J dropped 2 bases, with 19 bases sitting between them. Germline CDR1 and CDR2: MNHEY and SMNVEV (reference sequence). CDR3 region: CASSPVWGRGQETQYF. In DNA form, the CDR3 reads TGTGCCAGCAGCCCCGTTTGGGGTAGGGGACAAGAGACCCAGTACTTC.

The CDR3 spells CASSPTSGKDQETQYF. The CDR3 bases are TGTGCCAGCAGTCCTACTAGCGGGAAGGACCAAGAGACCCAGTACTTC. The chain links TRBV6-6 to TRBJ2-5, with TRBD2 matching 10 bases. Germline V gives CDR1 MNHNY, CDR2 SVGAGI (reference sequence). The CDR3 runs 16 residues. V dropped 5 bases and J dropped 0; count of bases not matched to a gene: 6.

The chain has TRBV6-1 and TRBJ1-1; D perhaps matches TRBD1 (5 bases). The germline V gene has CDR1 MNHNS and CDR2 SASEGT. Trimming left V 7 bases short and J 1 base short, with 10 bases between. The length of the CDR3 is 13 residues. The CDR3 nucleotides are TGTGCCAGCACCGAGGACACGAACACTGAAGCTTTCTTT. This encodes CASTEDTNTEAFF.

The rearrangement joins TRBV12-1 to TRBJ2-7; whether TRBD1, the table's D call, matches the DNA was not checked. TRBV12-1 is a pseudogene segment. This CDR3 has 15 amino acids. CDR3 bases: TGTGCCAGCAGCTTTGTCGGGACAGGGCGGCACGAGCAGTACTTC. As protein: CASSFVGTGRHEQYF.

This clone was observed once. The chain combines TRBV15 with TRBJ2-3; 12 nucleotides agree with TRBD2. Germline lookup yields CDR1 LNHNV and CDR2 YYDKDF (reference sequence). V was pared by 10 bases and J by 1 base, with 3 bases of the junction left unmatched. The CDR3 is 14 residues long. CDR3 nucleotide sequence: TGTGCCATCCGACTAGCGGGGGGCACAGATACGCAGTATTTT. Protein sequence: CAIRLAGGTDTQYF.

The gene calls are TRBV18 and TRBJ2-3; TRBD1 aligns across 7 bases. The CDR3 covers 16 residues. V lost 2 bases and J lost 0; bases outside the gene matches: 5. Germline V lookup: CDR1 KGHSH, CDR2 LQKENI. The CDR3 loop is CASSPGTVTSTDTQYF. The CDR3 nucleotides are TGTGCCAGCTCACCAGGGACAGTCACTAGCACAGATACGCAGTATTTT.

The V and J genes are TRBV9 and TRBJ2-1; tentatively, D is TRBD2 (7 bases). The germline V gene encodes CDR1 SGDLS and CDR2 YYNGEE. Trimming took off 3 bases at V and 7 bases at J, with 29 bases between the two ends. This CDR3 has 19 residues. The CDR3 protein is CASSAGQRDLDSRLNEQFF. In DNA form, the CDR3 reads TGTGCCAGCAGCGCAGGACAGCGGGACTTAGATAGCAGATTAAATGAGCAGTTCTTC.

The chain recombines TRBV6-6 with TRBJ1-4; D is possibly TRBD1 (5 bases). With 5 bases removed from V and 7 bases from J, the gap between germline ends came to 17 bases. CDR1 is MNHNY and CDR2 is SVGAGI in the germline V gene (reference sequence). CDR3 length: 15 residues. CDR3 DNA: TGTGCCAGCAGTCCGAGAACCAGGGAGGGTGAAAAACTGTTTTTT. This sequence encodes CASSPRTREGEKLFF.

The chain combines TRBV6-6 with TRBJ2-1; D not resolved. The CDR3 contains 14 residues. V lost 8 bases and J lost 0, with 11 bases in between. Germline V lookup: CDR1 MNHNY, CDR2 SVGAGI (reference sequence). CDR3 protein: CASESDTSYNEQFF. CDR3 in DNA: TGTGCCAGCGAGAGTGATACCTCCTACAATGAGCAGTTCTTC.

The V and J genes are TRBV5-4 and TRBJ1-6; 8 nucleotides agree with TRBD1. The CDR3 is 16 amino acids. Germline values: CDR1 SGHNT, CDR2 YYREEE (reference sequence). Unmatched junction bases numbered 13, after V lost 4 bases and J lost 10 bases. CDR3 sequence reads: CASSQGTGQQISPLHF. The CDR3 region has the DNA TGTGCCAGCAGCCAGGGGACAGGCCAACAAATCTCACCCCTCCACTTT.

The V and J genes are TRBV28 and TRBJ2-5, with TRBD1 as a possible D gene (6 bases). Trimming took 4 bases from V and 1 from J, leaving 10 bases between them. The CDR3 loop spans 14 amino acids. Looked up from germline, CDR1 is MDHEN and CDR2 is SYDVKM. CDR3 residues: CASSSGQLQETQYF. The CDR3 DNA reads TGTGCCAGCAGTTCTGGACAGCTCCAAGAGACCCAGTACTTC.

The rearrangement uses TRBV28 and TRBJ2-7, with 7 bases matching TRBD2. The CDR3 contains 16 residues. Per the germline V gene, CDR1 is MDHEN and CDR2 is SYDVKM. V shed 3 bases and J 5 bases; nucleotides not matched to a gene: 13. This CDR3 reads CASSFPLSTGGNEQYF. CDR3 DNA: TGTGCCAGCAGTTTCCCACTCTCCACGGGAGGTAACGAGCAGTACTTC.